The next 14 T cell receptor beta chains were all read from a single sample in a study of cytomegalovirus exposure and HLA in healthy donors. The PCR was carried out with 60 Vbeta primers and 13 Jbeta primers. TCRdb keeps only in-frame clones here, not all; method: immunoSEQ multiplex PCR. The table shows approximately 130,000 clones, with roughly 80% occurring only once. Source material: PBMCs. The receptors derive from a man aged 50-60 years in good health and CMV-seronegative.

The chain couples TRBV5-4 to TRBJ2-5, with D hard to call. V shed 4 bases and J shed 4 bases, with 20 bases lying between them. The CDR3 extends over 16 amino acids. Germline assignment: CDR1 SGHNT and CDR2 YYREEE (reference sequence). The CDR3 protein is CASSPRSLPSGETQYF. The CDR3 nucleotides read TGTGCCAGCAGCCCTCGCTCCCTACCGTCTGGAGAGACCCAGTACTTC.

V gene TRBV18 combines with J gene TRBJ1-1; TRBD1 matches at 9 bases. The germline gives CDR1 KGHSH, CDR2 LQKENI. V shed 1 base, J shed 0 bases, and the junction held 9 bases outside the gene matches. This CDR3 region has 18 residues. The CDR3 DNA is TGTGCCAGCTCACCACTAGGTTGGACAGGGGCCCTGAACACTGAAGCTTTCTTT. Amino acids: CASSPLGWTGALNTEAFF.

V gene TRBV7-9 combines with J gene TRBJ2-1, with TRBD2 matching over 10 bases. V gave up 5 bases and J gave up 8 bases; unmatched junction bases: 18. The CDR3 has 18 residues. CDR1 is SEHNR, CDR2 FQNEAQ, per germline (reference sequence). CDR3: CASSPPLRLAGVKDEQFF. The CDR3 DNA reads TGTGCCAGCAGCCCCCCGTTAAGGCTAGCGGGAGTAAAAGATGAGCAGTTCTTC.

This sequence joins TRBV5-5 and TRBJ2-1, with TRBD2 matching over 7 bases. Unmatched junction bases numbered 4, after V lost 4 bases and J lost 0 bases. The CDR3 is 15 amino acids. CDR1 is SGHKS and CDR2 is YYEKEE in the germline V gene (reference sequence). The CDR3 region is CASSLGLFSYNEQFF. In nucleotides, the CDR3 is TGTGCCAGCAGCCTGGGACTATTCTCCTACAATGAGCAGTTCTTC.

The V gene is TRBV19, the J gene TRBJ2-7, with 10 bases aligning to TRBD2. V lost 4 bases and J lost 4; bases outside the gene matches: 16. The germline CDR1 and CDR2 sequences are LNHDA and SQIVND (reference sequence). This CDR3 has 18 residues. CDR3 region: CASSTLPPAGGSIYEQYF. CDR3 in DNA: TGTGCCAGTAGTACCCTGCCTCCAGCGGGAGGGTCCATATACGAGCAGTACTTC.

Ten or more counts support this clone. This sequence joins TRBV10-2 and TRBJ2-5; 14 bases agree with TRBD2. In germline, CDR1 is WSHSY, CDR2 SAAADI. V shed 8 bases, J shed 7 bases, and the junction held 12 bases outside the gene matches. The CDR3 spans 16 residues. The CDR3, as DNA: TGCGCCAGCCGGGGACTAGCGGGAGATCGGGGGGGGACCCAGTACTTC. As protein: CASRGLAGDRGGTQYF.

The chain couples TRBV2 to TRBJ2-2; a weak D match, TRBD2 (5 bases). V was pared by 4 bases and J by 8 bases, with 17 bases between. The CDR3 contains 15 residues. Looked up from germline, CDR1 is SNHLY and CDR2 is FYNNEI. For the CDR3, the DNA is TGTGCCAGCAGTGTGGAACTAGTTTTTTTGGGGGAGCTGTTTTTT. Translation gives CASSVELVFLGELFF.

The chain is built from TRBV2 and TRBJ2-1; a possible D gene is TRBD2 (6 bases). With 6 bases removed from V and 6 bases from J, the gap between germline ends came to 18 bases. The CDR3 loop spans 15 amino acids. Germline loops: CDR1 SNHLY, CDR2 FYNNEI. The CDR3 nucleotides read TGTGCCAGCAGCATTGGGGGGACCCTATCCAATGAGCAGTTCTTC. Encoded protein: CASSIGGTLSNEQFF.

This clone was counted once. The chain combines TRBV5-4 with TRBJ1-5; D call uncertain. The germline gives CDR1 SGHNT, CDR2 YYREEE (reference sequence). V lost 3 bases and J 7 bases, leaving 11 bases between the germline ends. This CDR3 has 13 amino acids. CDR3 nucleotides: TGTGCCAGCAGCTCCGGGGTAGACCAGCCCCAGCATTTT. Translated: CASSSGVDQPQHF.

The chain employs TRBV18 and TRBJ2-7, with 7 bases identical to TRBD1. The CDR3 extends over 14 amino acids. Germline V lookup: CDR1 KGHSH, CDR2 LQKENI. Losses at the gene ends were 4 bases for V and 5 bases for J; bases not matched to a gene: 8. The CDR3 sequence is CASSQEQGYHEQYF. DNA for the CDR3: TGTGCCAGCTCACAGGAACAGGGGTACCACGAGCAGTACTTC.

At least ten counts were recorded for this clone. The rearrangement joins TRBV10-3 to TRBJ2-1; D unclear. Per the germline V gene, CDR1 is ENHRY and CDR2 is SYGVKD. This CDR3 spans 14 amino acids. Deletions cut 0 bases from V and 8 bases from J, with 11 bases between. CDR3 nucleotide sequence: TGTGCCATCAGTGAGTCGATTAGAGAGCATGAGCAGTTCTTC. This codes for CAISESIREHEQFF.

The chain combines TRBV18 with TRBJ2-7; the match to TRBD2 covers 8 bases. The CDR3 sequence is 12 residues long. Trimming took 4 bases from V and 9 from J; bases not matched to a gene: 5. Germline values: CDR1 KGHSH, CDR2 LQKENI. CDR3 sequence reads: CASSLEAGAQYF. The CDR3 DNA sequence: TGTGCCAGCTCACTCGAAGCGGGAGCGCAGTACTTC. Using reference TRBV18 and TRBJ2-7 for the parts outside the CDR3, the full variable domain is NAGVMQNPRHLVRRRGQEARLRCSPMKGHSHVYWYRQLPEEGLKFMVYLQKENIIDESGMPKERFSAEFPKEGPSILRIQQVVRGDSAAYFCASSLEAGAQYFGPGTRLTVT.

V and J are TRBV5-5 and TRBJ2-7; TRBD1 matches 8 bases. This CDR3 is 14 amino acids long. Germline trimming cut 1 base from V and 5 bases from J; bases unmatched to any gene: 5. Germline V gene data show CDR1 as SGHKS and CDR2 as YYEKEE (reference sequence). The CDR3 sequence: CASSLIGQGNEQYF. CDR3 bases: TGTGCCAGCAGCTTGATAGGACAGGGTAACGAGCAGTACTTC.

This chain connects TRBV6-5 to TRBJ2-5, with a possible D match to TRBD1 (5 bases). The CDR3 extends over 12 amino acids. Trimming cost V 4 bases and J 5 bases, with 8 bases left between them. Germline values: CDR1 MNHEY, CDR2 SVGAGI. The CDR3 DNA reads TGTGCCAGCAGTTCAGCAGGGGAGACCCAGTACTTC. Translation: CASSSAGETQYF.